This T cell receptor beta chain was sequenced in a study of control samples from healthy donors and cancer patients. The V gene's germline CDR1 is LNHDA and CDR2 SQIVND (reference sequence). The length of the CDR3 is 11 residues. Between the trimmed V and J ends, which lost 6 bases and 7 bases, there was a span of 7 bases. The data were produced by immunoSEQ multiplex PCR, yet TCRdb's version contains in-frame clones alone and is incomplete. The sample holds around 110,000 clones, 80% to 90% seen once. This receptor was taken from a woman aged 45 to 65 with colorectal cancer. The chain joins TRBV19 to TRBJ2-1, with unresolved D. Sequencing used PBMCs. Here the CDR3 reads CASRIGNEQFF. The CDR3 nucleotides read TGTGCCAGTAGAATCGGTAATGAGCAGTTCTTC.